The rows below give T cell receptor beta chains drawn from one sample of a study of blood T cell repertoires in COVID-19. Profiled with immunoSEQ multiplex PCR; TCRdb holds only in-frame clones, not every one. The repertoire includes 350,000 to 550,000 clones, 87% of them detected once, and under 2% sits in the top ten. The sequencing input was PBMCs or T cells enriched from blood (not recorded which). The source of these receptors is a woman younger than 35 with acute COVID-19. Both conserved end residues are part of each CDR3. A D gene is named only where the DNA matches it firmly. Some rows have no size entry. The others give once, few or many, or a class for an expanded clone.

d_call	v_call	clone_size	j_call	cdr3_nt	cdr3_aa
TRBD1	TRBV10-3	-	TRBJ2-2	TGTGCCGGGGGACAGACGAACACCGGGGAGCTGTTTTTT	CAGGQTNTGELFF
TRBD1	TRBV6-1	-	TRBJ1-5	TGTGCCAGCAGTGGACCGGGACAGGGAGGGGGCAATCAGCCCCAGCATTTT	CASSGPGQGGGNQPQHF
TRBD2	TRBV7-2	few	TRBJ2-7	TGTGCCAGCAGCCCTAACGGACTAGCGGGAGGCTGGGAGCAGTACTTC	CASSPNGLAGGWEQYF
TRBD1	TRBV4-1	-	TRBJ1-5	TGCGCCAGCAGCCAAGAGCCTTGGACAGGGAATCAGCCCCAGCATTTT	CASSQEPWTGNQPQHF
-	TRBV20-1	-	TRBJ1-6	TGCAGTGCAACCGCGGGGTGGCTCCTCCACTTT	CSATAGWLLHF
-	TRBV7-6	-	TRBJ1-2	TGTGCCAGCAGCTTAGACAGATTTGCTAACTATGGCTACACCTTC	CASSLDRFANYGYTF
TRBD2	TRBV27	-	TRBJ2-1	TGTGCCAGCAGTTTGCCTAGCGGGGGGTTGAGGGAGCAGTTCTTC	CASSLPSGGLREQFF
TRBD2	TRBV7-9	-	TRBJ2-1	TGTGCCAGCAGCTTAGTCGGGCGCGGGAGTGCCTCCTACAATGAGCAGTTCTTC	CASSLVGRGSASYNEQFF
TRBD1	TRBV4-3	-	TRBJ1-2	TGCGCCAGCAGCCATGCGGGGACAGAGGACTATGGCTACACCTTC	CASSHAGTEDYGYTF
-	TRBV9	-	TRBJ2-2	TGTGCCAGCAGCCCGAGGGAGAGTTACACCGGGGAGCTGTTTTTT	CASSPRESYTGELFF
-	TRBV10-2	-	TRBJ1-6	TGCGCCAGCAGTGACAGGGGCGATAGCTCCTATAATTCACCCCTCCACTTT	CASSDRGDSSYNSPLHF
-	TRBV27	-	TRBJ2-3	TGTGCCAGCAATCTTCAGGGGTCAGGTACGCAGTATTTT	CASNLQGSGTQYF
TRBD1	TRBV28	-	TRBJ1-2	TGTGCCAGCAGTTGGCAGGGGGCAGGGGGCTACACCTTC	CASSWQGAGGYTF
-	TRBV12-3/TRBV12-4	-	TRBJ1-5	TGTGCCAGCAAGCGAGAAGGGGTGGGTTGGCAGCATTTT	CASKREGVGWQHF
-	TRBV10-1	-	TRBJ2-1	TGCGCCAGCAGTGAGTCGTCACCGGTTGAGCAGTTCTTC	CASSESSPVEQFF
-	TRBV4-1	-	TRBJ2-1	TGCGCCAGCTCCGGGGGGACAAACAATGAGCAGTTCTTC	CASSGGTNNEQFF
-	TRBV25-1	-	TRBJ1-1	TGTGCCAGCAGTGACCGGGGGGCTGCTTTCTTT	CASSDRGAAFF
TRBD1	TRBV18	-	TRBJ1-3	TGTGCCAGCTCACCACCGGTCAGGGGGCAAGGAAACACCATATATTTT	CASSPPVRGQGNTIYF
-	TRBV19	-	TRBJ2-7	TGTGCCAGTAGTACCTCCGGGTCACCCTACGAGCAGTACTTC	CASSTSGSPYEQYF
TRBD2	TRBV27	once	TRBJ2-1	TGTGCCAGCAGTTCACTAGCGGATGAGCAGTTCTTC	CASSSLADEQFF
-	TRBV2	-	TRBJ1-2	TGTGCCAGCCCCGACAGTCTCTATGGCTACACCTTC	CASPDSLYGYTF
-	TRBV7-2	-	TRBJ1-2	TGTGCCAGCAGCCCACGGAATTACTACGGCTACACCTTC	CASSPRNYYGYTF
TRBD1	TRBV28	-	TRBJ1-4	TGTGCCAGCAGTTTTTACAGGGGGCTTGGTGAAAAACTGTTTTTT	CASSFYRGLGEKLFF
-	TRBV4-1	few	TRBJ1-6	TGCGCCAGCAGCCAGGGACTGCGTAATTCACCCCTCCACTTT	CASSQGLRNSPLHF